This is a list of T cell receptor beta chains from one sample in a study of T cells after yellow fever vaccination. Each CDR3 protein gets one entry after TCRdb re-called the 5' RACE reads with MiXCR. The table shows under 250,000 distinct CDR3 sequences, with less than 9% occurring only once. Sequencing used CD4+ T cells sorted from PBMCs, obtained 15 days after the yellow fever booster vaccination. The source of these receptors is a man aged 25 to 40 who received the YFV17D yellow fever vaccine. The CDR3 runs from the conserved cysteine through the conserved F or W. A D gene is named only where the DNA matches it firmly. Only some rows state a clone size, as once, few, many or a class for expanded clones.

j_gene	abundance	d_gene	v_gene	CDR3aa	CDR3nt
TRBJ1-1	few	TRBD1	TRBV3-1	CASSQGGTGGAFF	TGTGCCAGCAGCCAAGGGGGGACAGGTGGAGCTTTCTTT
TRBJ1-1	-	-	TRBV12-3/TRBV12-4	CASSPSGQNTEAFF	TGTGCCAGCAGTCCATCGGGACAGAACACTGAAGCTTTCTTT
TRBJ2-3	many	TRBD2	TRBV29-1	CSVVTSVRDTQYF	TGCAGCGTTGTGACTAGCGTCAGAGATACGCAGTATTTT
TRBJ2-5	-	TRBD1	TRBV6-5	CATRTGARAETQYF	TGTGCCACCCGGACAGGGGCACGGGCAGAGACCCAGTACTTC
TRBJ2-7	many	TRBD1	TRBV5-1	CASGDRGRSYEQYF	TGCGCCAGCGGTGACAGGGGACGGTCCTACGAGCAGTACTTC
TRBJ1-2	few	TRBD1	TRBV28	CASSTPDRDYGYTF	TGTGCCAGCAGTACCCCTGACAGGGACTATGGCTACACCTTC
TRBJ2-6	few	-	TRBV30	CAWDRALLSGANVLTF	TGTGCCTGGGACAGAGCATTGCTCTCTGGGGCCAACGTCCTGACTTTC
TRBJ2-1	few	-	TRBV19	CASTLYPGSEQFF	TGTGCCAGTACCCTTTATCCGGGATCTGAGCAGTTCTTC
TRBJ2-1	-	-	TRBV5-4	CASSFDTGEQFF	TGTGCCAGCAGCTTCGATACGGGTGAGCAGTTCTTC
TRBJ2-2	-	TRBD2	TRBV5-1	CASSFERRGLANSGELFF	TGCGCCAGCAGCTTCGAGAGAAGGGGACTAGCGAATTCCGGGGAGCTGTTTTTT
TRBJ2-7	-	-	TRBV7-9	CASSLILGGEQYF	TGTGCCAGCAGCTTAATTTTAGGGGGCGAGCAGTACTTC
TRBJ2-7	-	TRBD1	TRBV14	CASSQDRRGKNEQYF	TGTGCCAGCAGCCAAGATCGCAGGGGGAAGAACGAGCAGTACTTC
TRBJ2-5	-	-	TRBV12-3/TRBV12-4	CASSTDRKFQETQYF	TGTGCCAGCAGCACGGACAGAAAGTTTCAAGAGACCCAGTACTTC
TRBJ2-3	-	-	TRBV5-4	CASSLESGPNTDTQYF	TGTGCCAGCAGCTTGGAGTCGGGACCAAACACAGATACGCAGTATTTT
TRBJ2-3	many	TRBD2	TRBV7-2	CASSTGLAGGWYSQYF	TGTGCCAGCAGTACAGGCCTAGCGGGGGGCTGGTATTCGCAGTATTTT
TRBJ2-7	many	-	TRBV20-1	CSARGPTLTYEQYF	TGCAGTGCTAGGGGCCCCACGCTCACCTACGAGCAGTACTTC
TRBJ2-4	many	TRBD1	TRBV11-2	CASSLEVDRGNIQYF	TGTGCCAGCAGCTTAGAAGTGGACAGGGGGAACATTCAGTACTTC
TRBJ1-5	-	-	TRBV20-1	CSASGGINSNQPQHF	TGCAGTGCTAGCGGGGGGATTAATAGCAATCAGCCCCAGCATTTT
TRBJ2-1	many	TRBD1	TRBV14	CASSLLKGTGVGNEQFF	TGTGCCAGCAGCCTACTGAAGGGGACAGGAGTGGGCAATGAGCAGTTCTTC
TRBJ2-1	-	TRBD2	TRBV19	CASSNPRTSGRNEQFF	TGTGCCAGTAGTAACCCCCGGACTAGCGGGAGAAATGAGCAGTTCTTC
TRBJ1-1	few	-	TRBV5-1	CASSGGRREAFF	TGCGCCAGCAGCGGTGGGAGGAGAGAAGCTTTCTTT
TRBJ2-3	few	TRBD2	TRBV20-1	CSARVGGTDTQYF	TGCAGTGCTAGAGTGGGGGGGACAGATACGCAGTATTTT
TRBJ2-1	many	TRBD2	TRBV6-5	CASSLGLAGGRNNEQFF	TGTGCCAGCAGTTTGGGGTTGGCGGGAGGTCGCAACAATGAGCAGTTCTTC
TRBJ2-1	few	-	TRBV28	CASSEGAGGPFAEQFF	TGTGCCAGCTCCGAGGGGGCGGGAGGCCCATTCGCTGAGCAGTTCTTC
TRBJ1-1	-	-	TRBV7-2	CASSPLQGNTEAFF	TGTGCCAGCAGCCCTCTACAGGGTAACACTGAAGCTTTCTTT
TRBJ2-4	many	-	TRBV20-1	CSASYIRANKNIQYF	TGCAGTGCTTCTTATATCCGGGCCAACAAAAACATTCAGTACTTC
TRBJ2-7	-	-	TRBV7-2	CASSPQGLSYEQYF	TGTGCCAGCAGCCCCCAGGGGCTCTCCTACGAGCAGTACTTC
TRBJ2-7	many	TRBD1	TRBV29-1	CSVAGEQGATYEQYF	TGCAGCGTTGCAGGAGAACAGGGGGCTACGTACGAGCAGTACTTC
TRBJ2-6	-	TRBD2	TRBV9	CASSGLAGVLGANVLTF	TGTGCCAGCAGCGGCCTAGCGGGAGTTCTTGGGGCCAACGTCCTGACTTTC
TRBJ2-1	-	TRBD2	TRBV11-2	CASSTPAGVNNEQFF	TGTGCCAGCAGTACTCCGGCGGGAGTTAATAATGAGCAGTTCTTC
TRBJ2-2	many	-	TRBV12-3/TRBV12-4	CASSSGPSAGELFF	TGTGCCAGCAGCTCGGGCCCTTCGGCCGGGGAGCTGTTTTTT
TRBJ1-6	-	-	TRBV6-2/TRBV6-3	CASRRPSSYNSSLHF	TGTGCCAGCCGAAGACCGAGCTCCTATAATTCATCCCTCCACTTT
TRBJ2-1	many	TRBD2	TRBV20-1	CSARDPGTSGTVEFF	TGCAGTGCTAGAGACCCCGGGACTAGCGGGACTGTTGAGTTCTTC
TRBJ2-2	many	-	TRBV28	CASSFAIRGELFF	TGTGCCAGCAGTTTCGCGATCCGCGGGGAGCTGTTTTTT
TRBJ1-2	many	-	TRBV7-6	CASSLGGFTYGYTF	TGTGCCAGCAGCTTGGGGGGTTTTACCTATGGCTACACCTTC
TRBJ2-3	many	TRBD2	TRBV6-5	CASSLRTSGSGDTQYF	TGTGCCAGCAGTTTGAGGACTAGCGGGAGTGGTGATACGCAGTATTTT
TRBJ1-2	-	TRBD1	TRBV30	CAWSLPGTGGGYTF	TGTGCCTGGAGCCTCCCAGGGACAGGGGGGGGCTACACCTTC
TRBJ1-3	many	-	TRBV28	CASSTPGGNTIYF	TGTGCCAGCAGTACCCCGGGGGGAAACACCATATATTTT
TRBJ1-3	-	-	TRBV20-1	CSATDRSSGNTIYF	TGCAGTGCAACTGACAGGAGCTCTGGAAACACCATATATTTT
TRBJ2-3	few	-	TRBV7-2	CAGGRGATDTQYF	TGTGCCGGGGGCAGGGGGGCGACAGATACGCAGTATTTT
TRBJ2-7	many	TRBD2	TRBV7-6	CASSLKVPSGFYEQYF	TGTGCCAGCAGCTTAAAAGTCCCTAGCGGTTTCTACGAGCAGTACTTC
TRBJ2-3	many	-	TRBV20-1	CSANTQADTQYF	TGCAGTGCGAACACTCAGGCAGATACGCAGTATTTT
TRBJ2-1	many	TRBD2	TRBV20-1	CSARRLAGGGEQFF	TGCAGTGCTAGAAGACTAGCGGGAGGTGGTGAGCAGTTCTTC
TRBJ1-4	few	TRBD1	TRBV2	CASSDQGQANEKLFF	TGTGCCAGCAGTGATCAAGGACAGGCTAATGAAAAACTGTTTTTT
TRBJ2-2	many	-	TRBV7-2	CASRPRRGTGELFF	TGTGCCAGCAGACCTCGGAGGGGCACCGGGGAGCTGTTTTTT
TRBJ2-1	-	TRBD2	TRBV7-8	CASSLGGGRAGVLQFF	TGTGCCAGCAGCTTAGGTGGCGGGAGGGCCGGGGTGTTGCAGTTCTTC
TRBJ2-1	many	-	TRBV20-1	CSANDQRGFNEQFF	TGCAGTGCTAATGACCAAAGGGGTTTCAATGAGCAGTTCTTC
TRBJ2-7	few	TRBD2	TRBV29-1	CSVKLLAGVYEQYF	TGCAGCGTTAAACTACTAGCGGGGGTCTACGAGCAGTACTTC